Sequencing of this TCR beta chain was carried out in a study of blood T cell repertoires in COVID-19. Looked up from germline, CDR1 is MNHEY and CDR2 is SVGAGI. With 0 bases removed from V and 7 bases from J, the gap between germline ends came to 10 bases. This CDR3 has 14 residues. Source study methods: Amplification with reference gene primers provided the estimates of nucleated cell counts. Generated by immunoSEQ multiplex PCR, the TCRdb table keeps only in-frame clones and is missing some. The V and J calls and clone size were taken over from that table, and D and trimming were inferred from the DNA. The sample yields under 300,000 clones, approximately 80% seen once.

The chain couples TRBV6-5 to TRBJ1-5; unclear D gene. Input material: peripheral blood. This clonotype originated in a woman aged 18-29 years with acute or convalescent COVID-19. The CDR3 reads CASSYSGTTQPQHF. The CDR3 coding sequence is TGTGCCAGCAGTTACTCAGGAACTACGCAGCCCCAGCATTTT.